Presented here are 4 T cell receptor beta chains from one specimen sequenced in a study of shared clonotypes between healthy human individuals (dated by TCRdb to the early 2020s). Library prep was done by the immunoSEQ multiplex PCR assay. Held by TCRdb, this immuneACCESS table contains in-frame sequences only and omits some clones. Under half of the omission traces to an unresolved V gene where checked; the cause of the rest is unknown. The sample yields 1,400,000 or so clones; approximately 98.5% were counted once. The ten most abundant clones make up 0.3% to 0.45% of the sample. The specimen sequenced was naive CD4+ T cells sorted from blood. This specimen's cell subset or site label, per the study, means: CD45RA+ positively selected. The receptors here all came from a young man in good health.

The chain recombines TRBV6-5 with TRBJ2-7, with 11 bases lining up with TRBD2. The CDR3 has 15 amino acids. The germline gives CDR1 MNHEY, CDR2 SVGAGI. V lost 4 bases, J lost 2 bases, and 4 bases stayed unmatched. The CDR3 loop reads CASSSLAGAAYEQYF. CDR3 DNA sequence: TGTGCCAGCAGTTCACTAGCGGGAGCCGCCTACGAGCAGTACTTC.

The V and J genes are TRBV11-2 and TRBJ2-7; 11 nucleotides line up with TRBD2. With 5 bases clipped from V and 2 bases from J, the junction kept 8 bases outside the gene matches. CDR1 is SGHAT and CDR2 is FQNNGV in the germline V gene. The CDR3 is 16 amino acids. The CDR3 protein is CASSRASSGGTYEQYF. In DNA, the CDR3 is TGTGCCAGCAGCCGGGCCTCTAGCGGGGGGACCTACGAGCAGTACTTC. Full variable domain (outside the CDR3, taken from reference TRBV11-2 and TRBJ2-7): EAGVAQSPRYKIIEKRQSVAFWCNPISGHATLYWYQQILGQGPKLLIQFQNNGVVDDSQLPKDRFSAERLKGVDSTLKIQPAKLEDSAVYLCASSRASSGGTYEQYFGPGTRLTVT.

This chain links TRBV5-1 with TRBJ2-7, with a weak D call TRBD2 (6 bases). Germline lookup yields CDR1 SGHRS and CDR2 YFSETQ. This CDR3 has 14 residues. V was pared by 5 bases and J by 1 base, with 13 bases between. The CDR3 DNA sequence: TGCGCCAGCAGTGGTCGGGAGTTTTCCTACGAGCAGTACTTC. Protein: CASSGREFSYEQYF. Based on the CDR3 plus reference TRBV5-1 and TRBJ2-7, the full variable domain is KAGVTQTPRYLIKTRGQQVTLSCSPISGHRSVSWYQQTPGQGLQFLFEYFSETQRNKGNFPGRFSGRQFSNSRSEMNVSTLELGDSALYLCASSGREFSYEQYFGPGTRLTVT.

The chain combines TRBV10-3 with TRBJ2-7; TRBD1 aligns across 7 bases. V was clipped by 3 bases and J by 9 bases; unmatched bases: 11. Germline V lookup: CDR1 ENHRY, CDR2 SYGVKD. The CDR3 length is 14 residues. Written as DNA, the CDR3 is TGTGCCATCAGTGAAGGGACAGCCTTTGGAGGGCAGTACTTC. Translating it yields CAISEGTAFGGQYF.